This T cell receptor (beta chain) was identified in a study of T cell responses to AZD1222 COVID-19 vaccine. Study-wide points: The donor group comprised mostly white British people and more females; the analysis possibly underestimated clonal diversity.

Per germline, CDR1 MNHEY and CDR2 SMNVEV (reference sequence). This CDR3 is 14 amino acids long. The ends were cut back, 5 bases at V and 4 bases at J, with 9 bases in the middle. Here immunoSEQ multiplex PCR was the method, and the copy in TCRdb shows in-frame clones only, minus some. The sample contains roughly 180,000 clones, 90% of which appear only once. A remark on this clone: Its antigen is still unknown.

Sample: peripheral blood, taken on day 0 of AZD1222 vaccination. The rearrangement links TRBV27 to TRBJ1-6; D gene uncertain. The receptor was isolated from an adult in good health. CDR3 residues: CASSPSGYNSPLHF. CDR3 sequence (DNA): TGTGCCAGCAGTCCCTCCGGGTATAATTCACCCCTCCACTTT.